Below, 14 T cell receptor beta chains from the same sample are listed, as sequenced in a study of T cell changes during pregnancy in multiple sclerosis. TCRdb keeps only in-frame clones here, not all; method: immunoSEQ multiplex PCR. The sample includes roughly 93,000 clones, roughly 90% of them seen just once. The source was peripheral blood, collected in the first trimester of pregnancy. The receptors derive from a female donor in good health, enrolled as a control in a pregnancy study.

The DNA for the CDR3 is TGCAGCTCCGACAGGGGGAACACTGAAGCTTTCTTT. Its protein is CSSDRGNTEAFF. The chain has TRBV29-1 and TRBJ1-1, with TRBD1 matching over 8 bases. V gave up 8 bases and J gave up 1 base; unmatched junction bases: 3. The CDR3 totals 12 residues. The V gene's germline CDR1 is SQVTM and CDR2 ANQGSEA.

A few counts support this clone. The chain employs TRBV2 and TRBJ1-2; 9 bases are shared with TRBD1. Germline V gene sequence: CDR1 SNHLY, CDR2 FYNNEI. J was trimmed by 5 bases and V by 4 bases; bases with no gene match: 8. This CDR3 comprises 15 residues. The CDR3 is CASSGDREAAYGYTF. CDR3 DNA sequence: TGTGCCAGCAGTGGGGACAGGGAGGCAGCTTATGGCTACACCTTC.

As regards this clone: The identical CDR3 is also encoded by other nucleotide sequences in the sample. The DNA of the CDR3 is TGTGCCAGCAGCCTAGGACAGGGGGCCACCGGGGAGCTGTTTTTT. Protein sequence: CASSLGQGATGELFF. The chain carries TRBV5-4 and TRBJ2-2; TRBD1 matches 11 bases. Trimming removed 4 bases from V and 4 bases from J; junction bases left unmatched: 3. CDR1 SGHNT and CDR2 YYREEE come from the germline V gene (reference sequence). The CDR3 contains 15 residues.

This clone has only one observation. The CDR3 region has the DNA TGTGCCAGCAGCCCTCTAGCGGGGGGGCCCCGGGAGACCCAGTACTTC. Protein: CASSPLAGGPRETQYF. The chain couples TRBV9 to TRBJ2-5; 12 nucleotides agree with TRBD2. Trimming removed 4 bases from V and 5 bases from J; junction bases left unmatched: 9. CDR3 length: 16 amino acids. Germline loops: CDR1 SGDLS, CDR2 YYNGEE.

The CDR3 reads CASSLFEGGYEQYF. The CDR3 DNA reads as TGTGCCAGCAGTTTATTCGAGGGGGGGTACGAGCAGTACTTC. The J gene is TRBJ2-7, the V gene TRBV27, with D perhaps matching TRBD2 (7 bases). From germline, CDR1 is MNHEY and CDR2 SMNVEV (reference sequence). This CDR3 is built from 14 residues. The ends were cut back, 1 base at V and 4 bases at J, with 11 bases in the middle.

This sequence joins TRBV10-3 and TRBJ1-3; possible D gene TRBD1, 5 bases. The CDR3 has 15 residues. Germline-derived CDR1 and CDR2 are ENHRY and SYGVKD. Trimming took 6 bases from V and 2 from J, leaving 14 bases between them. The CDR3 coding sequence is TGTGCCATCAGGGGGGGTGAACCGCCTGGAAACACCATATATTTT. Encoded protein: CAIRGGEPPGNTIYF.

CDR3 sequence reads: CASRGTGRNYGYTF. The CDR3 DNA follows: TGTGCCAGCAGGGGGACAGGGCGCAACTATGGCTACACCTTC. This chain uses TRBV6-5 with TRBJ1-2; 9 bases are shared with TRBD1. V was clipped by 6 bases and J by 2 bases; unmatched bases: 4. CDR3 size: 14 residues. The germline gives CDR1 MNHEY, CDR2 SVGAGI.

The chain combines TRBV28 with TRBJ1-1; D is perhaps TRBD1 (6 bases). From germline, CDR1 is MDHEN and CDR2 SYDVKM. V lost 6 bases and J 0 bases, leaving 14 bases between the germline ends. CDR3 length: 15 amino acids. The CDR3 region is CASSHSTGMNTEAFF. The CDR3 nucleotides are TGTGCCAGCAGCCATTCAACAGGGATGAACACTGAAGCTTTCTTT. Filled out from reference TRBV28 and TRBJ1-1, the complete variable domain reads DVKVTQSSRYLVKRTGEKVFLECVQDMDHENMFWYRQDPGLGLRLIYFSYDVKMKEKGDIPEGYSVSREKKERFSLILESASTNQTSMYLCASSHSTGMNTEAFFGQGTRLTVV.

The chain recombines TRBV6-5 with TRBJ2-7; weak D call: TRBD1 (6 bases). The ends were cut back, 6 bases at V and 5 bases at J, with 20 bases in the middle. The CDR3 contains 15 residues. Germline V gene sequence: CDR1 MNHEY, CDR2 SVGAGI. In DNA, the CDR3 is TGTGCCAGCAGCCCACAGGGTCGGCTTGGAAACGAGCAGTACTTC. This codes for CASSPQGRLGNEQYF.

The chain carries TRBV28 and TRBJ1-5, with 9 bases aligning to TRBD1. The germline gives CDR1 MDHEN, CDR2 SYDVKM. The V gene end was trimmed by 4 bases and the J gene end by 5 bases; junction bases not matched to a gene: 9. The CDR3 is made up of 16 amino acids. The CDR3 reads CASSSYSGTGYQPQHF. The CDR3 bases are TGTGCCAGCAGTTCATATTCCGGGACAGGGTATCAGCCCCAGCATTTT.

This chain joins TRBV30 and TRBJ1-2, with TRBD1 as a possible D gene (6 bases). Trimming left V 4 bases short and J 0 bases short, with 15 bases between. There are 15 residues in the CDR3. Germline V gene sequence: CDR1 GTSNPN, CDR2 SVGIG (reference sequence). The CDR3 bases are TGTGCCTGGAAGGGGGGGGGACGGGCTAACTATGGCTACACCTTC. Its translation is CAWKGGGRANYGYTF.

The J gene is TRBJ1-3, the V gene TRBV11-3; 7 bases match TRBD1. CDR3 length: 14 amino acids. J gave up 2 bases and V 5 bases, and 3 bases lay outside the gene matches. Looked up from germline, CDR1 is SGHNT and CDR2 is YENEEA. The CDR3 protein is CASSRDRPGNTIYF. In nucleotides, the CDR3 is TGTGCCAGCAGCCGGGACAGACCTGGAAACACCATATATTTT. Variable domain in full (rest from reference TRBV11-3 and TRBJ1-3): EAGVVQSPRYKIIEKKQPVAFWCNPISGHNTLYWYLQNLGQGPELLIRYENEEAVDDSQLPKDRFSAERLKGVDSTLKIQPAELGDSAVYLCASSRDRPGNTIYFGEGSWLTVV.

This chain joins TRBV5-5 and TRBJ2-5, with D possibly TRBD1 on 6 matching bases. The CDR3 totals 14 residues. Trimming removed 4 bases from V and 5 bases from J, with 15 bases in between. Germline CDR1 SGHKS, CDR2 YYEKEE (reference sequence). The CDR3 reads CASSNGQFGETQYF. CDR3 DNA sequence: TGTGCCAGCAGCAACGGACAGTTCGGGGAGACCCAGTACTTC.

The rearrangement joins TRBV6-6 to TRBJ1-2, with TRBD1 matching over 9 bases. V shed 5 bases and J 6 bases; nucleotides not matched to a gene: 7. Per germline, CDR1 MNHNY and CDR2 SVGAGI (reference sequence). CDR3 length: 14 amino acids. The DNA for the CDR3 is TGTGCCAGCAGTAAAGGGAGGGACAGGGATGGCTACACCTTC. It yields the protein CASSKGRDRDGYTF.